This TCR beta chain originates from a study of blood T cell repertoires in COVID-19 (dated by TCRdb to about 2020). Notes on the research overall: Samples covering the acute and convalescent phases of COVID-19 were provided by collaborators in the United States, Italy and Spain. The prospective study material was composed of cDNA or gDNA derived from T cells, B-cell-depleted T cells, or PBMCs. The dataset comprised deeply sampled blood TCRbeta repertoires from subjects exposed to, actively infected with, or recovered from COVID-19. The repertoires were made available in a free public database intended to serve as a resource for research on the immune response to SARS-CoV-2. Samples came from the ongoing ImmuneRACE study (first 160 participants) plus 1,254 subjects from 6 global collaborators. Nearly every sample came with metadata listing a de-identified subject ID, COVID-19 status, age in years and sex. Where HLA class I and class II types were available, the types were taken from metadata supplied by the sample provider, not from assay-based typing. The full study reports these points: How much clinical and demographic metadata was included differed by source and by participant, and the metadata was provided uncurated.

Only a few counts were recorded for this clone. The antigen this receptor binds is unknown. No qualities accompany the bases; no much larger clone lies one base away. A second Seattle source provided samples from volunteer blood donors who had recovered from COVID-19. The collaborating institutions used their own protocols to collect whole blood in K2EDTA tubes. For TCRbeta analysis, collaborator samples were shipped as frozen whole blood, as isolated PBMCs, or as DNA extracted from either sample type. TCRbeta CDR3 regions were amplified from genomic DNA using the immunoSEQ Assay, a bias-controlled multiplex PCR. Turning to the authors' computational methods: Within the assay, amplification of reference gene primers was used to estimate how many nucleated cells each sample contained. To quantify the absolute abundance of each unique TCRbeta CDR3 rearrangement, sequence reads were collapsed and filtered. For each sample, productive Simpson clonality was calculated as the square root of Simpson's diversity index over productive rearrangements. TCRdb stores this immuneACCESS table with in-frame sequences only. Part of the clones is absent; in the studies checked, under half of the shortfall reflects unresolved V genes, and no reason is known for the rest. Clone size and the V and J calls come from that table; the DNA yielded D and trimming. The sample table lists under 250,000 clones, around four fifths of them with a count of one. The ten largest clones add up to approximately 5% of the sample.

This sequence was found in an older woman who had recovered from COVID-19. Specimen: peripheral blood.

At the DNA level, the sequence is TGTGCCAGCAGCTTGGGCGGCGGGGGGATGAATGAGCAGTTCTTC. This gives the protein CASSLGGGGMNEQFF. The chain is assembled from TRBV7-3 and TRBJ2-1; 8 bases in the junction line up with TRBD2. The CDR3 runs 15 amino acids, cysteine and phenylalanine included. Just the 45-base CDR3 DNA is kept, in frame starting at base 1. For CDR1 and CDR2, the germline V gene lists SGHTA and FQGTGA. Trimming accounts for 3 bases at V and 7 bases at J, while the number of junction bases matched to no gene is 8.